A single sample is the source of the 9 T cell receptor beta chains below, sequenced in a study of T cells in Graves' hyperthyroidism and ophthalmopathy. Authors of the study amplified TCR beta CDR3 regions from RNA transcripts. When the TCR CDR3 underwent first-round RT-PCR, the HTBI primer set was used. TCRdb ran MiXCR on the multiplex PCR reads and lists one entry per CDR3 protein. In the table there are 300,000 or so distinct CDR3 sequences, approximately 18% of which are singletons. Sequencing used blood. Receptor source: a woman aged 45-60 years with Graves' hyperthyroidism.

This chain uses TRBV20-1 with TRBJ2-3, with 9 positions matching TRBD2. Trimming took 0 bases from V and 2 from J; bases not matched to a gene: 9. Looked up from germline, CDR1 is DFQATT and CDR2 is SNEGSKA (reference sequence). This CDR3 is 17 amino acids long. CDR3 in DNA: TGCAGTGCTAGAGATAGGACAGCTAGCGGGAACACAGATACGCAGTATTTT. Protein product: CSARDRTASGNTDTQYF.

The V and J genes are TRBV6-9 and TRBJ1-6; the D gene is possibly TRBD1 (5 bases). This CDR3 contains 14 residues. Trimming took off 3 bases at V and 7 bases at J, with 10 bases between the two ends. Germline lookup yields CDR1 MNHGY and CDR2 SVAAGI. CDR3 in DNA: TGTGCCAGCAGTTACGGGGGGGGAAATTCACCCCTCCACTTT. Translation: CASSYGGGNSPLHF.

A note on this clonotype: A junction end diverges from the germline sequence, so it may reflect a read error. The chain recombines TRBV6-5 with TRBJ2-4, with D unclear. CDR1 and CDR2 from the germline V gene are MNHEY and SVGAGI. CDR3 size: 16 residues. This chain's CDR3 is CTSSYSMSVAKNIQYF. The CDR3, as DNA: TGTACCAGCAGTTACTCAATGTCGGTGGCCAAAAACATTCAGTACTTC.

This clonotype was recorded at least ten times. The chain has TRBV5-1 and TRBJ2-1; perhaps TRBD2 as D (5 bases). V was shortened by 4 bases and J by 10 bases, with 15 bases between the two germline ends. The V gene's germline CDR1 is SGHRS and CDR2 YFSETQ. The CDR3 has 13 residues. Here the CDR3 DNA reads TGCGCCAGCAGCCTCAACCTAGCATCCGAGCAGTTCTTC. This codes for CASSLNLASEQFF.

This clonotype showed up just once. Since a much larger clone is just one base distant, this may be a read error. The rearrangement uses TRBV28 and TRBJ1-1; 9 bases line up with TRBD1. The CDR3 is made up of 17 amino acids. The germline V gene has CDR1 MDHEN and CDR2 SYDVKM. V was pared by 8 bases and J by 2 bases, with 15 bases of the junction left unmatched. DNA of the CDR3: TGTGCCAGCGTCACCACAGGGGGCGGCGGAAAAAACACTGAAGCTTTCTTT. Translating it yields CASVTTGGGGKNTEAFF.

This clonotype was counted only a few times. The rearrangement uses TRBV20-1 and TRBJ1-6; 7 nucleotides align to TRBD1. The CDR3 length is 10 residues. Germline CDR1 and CDR2: DFQATT and SNEGSKA (reference sequence). With 5 bases clipped from V and 13 bases from J, the junction kept 2 bases outside the gene matches. In nucleotides, the CDR3 is TGCAGTGCTGACAGGGAGCCCCTCCACTTT. Its translation is CSADREPLHF.

This clonotype was seen many times. This chain uses TRBV6-5 with TRBJ2-1, with TRBD2 identical over 8 bases. Germline V lookup: CDR1 MNHEY, CDR2 SVGAGI. Trimming at V came to 0 bases and at J to 4 bases, leaving 5 bases not matched to a gene. This CDR3 contains 16 residues. The chain's CDR3 is CASSYSSGGRYNEQFF. CDR3 bases: TGTGCCAGCAGTTACTCTTCTGGCGGGAGGTACAATGAGCAGTTCTTC.

V is TRBV12-3 or TRBV12-4 and J is TRBJ2-1; 8 nucleotides match TRBD2. The trim removed 8 bases at V and 6 bases at J, leaving 12 bases unmatched. The CDR3 has 15 amino acids. In nucleotides, the CDR3 is TGTGCCAGCCGAACACAGCGGGAGACGGGCAATGAGCAGTTCTTC. Encoded protein: CASRTQRETGNEQFF.

This clonotype was detected only a few times. This chain uses TRBV5-6 with TRBJ2-1; 11 bases agree with TRBD1. CDR1 and CDR2 (germline): SGHDT, YYEEEE. This CDR3 is built from 14 residues. The junction had 5 bases not matched to a gene; V was cut back by 3 bases and J by 9 bases. In nucleotides, the CDR3 is TGTGCCAGCAGCTACGGACAGGGGGCTTTTGAGCAGTTCTTC. It translates to CASSYGQGAFEQFF.